Listed below are T cell receptor beta chains from one sample, sequenced in a study of shared clonotypes between healthy human individuals. The repertoire was sequenced with immunoSEQ multiplex PCR; TCRdb's copy has only in-frame clones and lacks some. The sample lists about 2 million clones, 85% to 95% occurring once. The sample comprised naive CD4+ T cells sorted from blood. The receptors originated from a man aged 18-30 years in good health. Each CDR3 is given with its conserved first and last residue. The D gene is left open where the match is weak.

D gene,V gene,J gene,CDR3 protein,CDR3 DNA
NA,TRBV30,TRBJ1-1,CAWSHDGGTEAFF,TGTGCCTGGAGTCACGACGGTGGGACTGAAGCTTTCTTT
NA,TRBV5-6,TRBJ2-5,CASSKGGRAPWVETQYF,TGTGCCAGCAGCAAGGGAGGCCGGGCCCCTTGGGTGGAGACCCAGTACTTC
TRBD2,TRBV30,TRBJ2-1,CAYLTSVQFF,TGTGCCTACCTGACTAGCGTGCAGTTCTTC
NA,TRBV4-3,TRBJ1-1,CASSHIDNTEAFF,TGCGCCAGCAGCCATATCGATAACACTGAAGCTTTCTTT
TRBD1,TRBV2,TRBJ1-1,CASRLRQGTTEAFF,TGTGCCAGCAGGCTACGACAGGGTACCACTGAAGCTTTCTTT
NA,TRBV7-2,TRBJ2-4,CASSFGLGDIQYF,TGTGCCAGCAGCTTCGGCCTTGGGGACATTCAGTACTTC
NA,TRBV4-1,TRBJ2-1,CASSQGGVGVLNEQFF,TGCGCCAGCAGCCAAGGGGGGGTTGGTGTTTTGAATGAGCAGTTCTTC
NA,TRBV5-1,TRBJ1-3,CASSLDGGSGNTIYF,TGCGCCAGCAGCTTGGACGGGGGCTCTGGAAACACCATATATTTT
NA,TRBV6-6,TRBJ2-1,CASSYGGGNEQFF,TGTGCCAGCAGTTACGGGGGCGGGAATGAGCAGTTCTTC
TRBD2,TRBV2,TRBJ2-2,CATTGTSGRRDGELFF,TGTGCCACCACAGGGACTAGCGGGAGGAGGGACGGGGAGCTGTTTTTT
TRBD1,TRBV7-2,TRBJ2-1,CASSLRTGVTSEQFF,TGTGCCAGCAGCCTGAGGACAGGGGTTACGAGTGAGCAGTTCTTC
NA,TRBV6-1,TRBJ1-3,CASSEEGGSGSGNTIYF,TGTGCCAGCAGTGAAGAGGGAGGATCAGGCTCTGGAAACACCATATATTTT